Shown below are 17 T cell receptor beta chains from a single sample sequenced in a study of identical twins. MiXCR, applied by TCRdb to the 5' RACE reads, yields one record per CDR3 protein. The sample lists 1.5 million or so distinct CDR3 sequences, roughly a third occurring once. The sample comprised cord blood. The receptors were sampled from a newborn girl in good health.

The chain recombines TRBV4-2 with TRBJ2-7; D call uncertain. CDR3 size: 14 residues. Looked up from germline, CDR1 is LGHNA and CDR2 is YNFKEQ. V was clipped by 1 base and J by 9 bases, with 16 bases between them. CDR3 bases: TGTGCCAGCAGCCAAGTAGAGGTTCGCAATGGGCAGTACTTC. Amino acids: CASSQVEVRNGQYF.

Ten or more counts support this clonotype. The chain has TRBV29-1 and TRBJ2-2; D not certain. V lost 4 bases, J lost 3 bases, and 3 bases lay in between. The CDR3 length is 11 residues. CDR1 and CDR2 from the germline V gene are SQVTM and ANQGSEA. In DNA, the CDR3 is TGCAGCGTTGGAGACACCGGGGAGCTGTTTTTT. Protein: CSVGDTGELFF.

This clonotype was seen at least ten times. The rearrangement joins TRBV9 to TRBJ2-3; D not resolved. Trimming took off 3 bases at V and 2 bases at J, with 10 bases between the two ends. The CDR3 is made up of 14 amino acids. CDR1 and CDR2 from the germline V gene are SGDLS and YYNGEE. The CDR3: CASSAQRATDTQYF. DNA of the CDR3: TGTGCCAGCAGCGCCCAACGTGCCACAGATACGCAGTATTTT.

This chain connects TRBV7-2 to TRBJ2-7; perhaps TRBD2 as D (5 bases). Trimming took 0 bases from V and 1 from J, leaving 10 bases between them. The CDR3 loop spans 15 amino acids. Germline V gene sequence: CDR1 SGHTA, CDR2 FQGNSA. The chain's CDR3 is CASSLAASPSYEQYF. The CDR3 coding sequence is TGTGCCAGCAGCTTAGCGGCTAGCCCATCCTACGAGCAGTACTTC.

This clonotype was counted between two and nine times. The genes are TRBV11-1 and TRBJ2-7; 11 nucleotides agree with TRBD2. CDR3 length: 16 amino acids. Germline CDR1 reads SGHAT; CDR2 reads FQDESV (reference sequence). Germline trimming cut 5 bases from V and 5 bases from J; bases unmatched to any gene: 11. The CDR3 spells CASSVLLAGDQDEQYF. The DNA for the CDR3 is TGTGCCAGCAGCGTGTTACTAGCGGGAGATCAGGACGAGCAGTACTTC.

A few counts support this clonotype. The chain is built from TRBV6-5 and TRBJ2-1; D is undetermined. CDR3 size: 16 residues. Germline V gene data show CDR1 as MNHEY and CDR2 as SVGAGI. V lost 6 bases, J lost 0 bases, and 15 bases lay in between. CDR3 region: CASSYAREYSYNEQFF. CDR3 sequence (DNA): TGTGCCAGCAGCTACGCTAGGGAATACTCCTACAATGAGCAGTTCTTC.

The rearrangement uses TRBV15 and TRBJ2-7; TRBD2 matches at 7 bases. V was pared by 1 base and J by 7 bases, with 13 bases of the junction left unmatched. Germline lookup yields CDR1 LNHNV and CDR2 YYDKDF (reference sequence). CDR3 length equals 16 residues. CDR3 in amino acids: CATSRGEGGPLDEQYF. The CDR3 bases are TGTGCCACCAGCAGAGGAGAGGGAGGGCCGTTGGATGAGCAGTACTTC.

This clonotype occurred many times. The rearrangement uses TRBV4-2 and TRBJ2-3, with D possibly matching TRBD2 (5 bases). CDR1 and CDR2 (germline): LGHNA, YNFKEQ. Trimming took 3 bases from V and 0 from J, leaving 13 bases between them. This CDR3 is built from 16 residues. For the CDR3, the DNA is TGTGCCAGCAGCCAGGACTCTAGCCGTAGCACAGATACGCAGTATTTT. Protein: CASSQDSSRSTDTQYF.

This clonotype was seen ten or more times. At one end, the junction sequence differs from germline, possibly due to a read error. The J gene is TRBJ2-1, the V gene TRBV5-1; D is possibly TRBD1 or TRBD2 (6 bases each). CDR1 is SGHRS and CDR2 is YFSETQ in the germline V gene. The CDR3 sequence is 12 residues long. CDR3 residues: CASSFRGDEQFF. DNA of the CDR3: TGTGCCAGCAGCTTTAGGGGGGATGAGCAGTTCTTC.

This clonotype was observed a few times. V usage is TRBV7-2 and J usage is TRBJ2-5; TRBD2 matches at 8 bases. The CDR3 is made up of 14 amino acids. V gave up 5 bases and J gave up 4 bases; unmatched junction bases: 6. CDR1 SGHTA and CDR2 FQGNSA come from the germline V gene. This CDR3 reads CASSARLALETQYF. As DNA, the CDR3 is TGTGCCAGCAGCGCACGACTAGCGCTAGAGACCCAGTACTTC.

In regard to this clonotype: A read error may explain this, as a much larger clone is one base away. V and J are TRBV3-1 and TRBJ2-3; 10 nucleotides agree with TRBD2. This CDR3 region has 17 residues. From germline, CDR1 is LGHDT and CDR2 YNNKEL (reference sequence). V trimming: 4 bases; J trimming: 2 bases; junction bases outside the gene matches: 9. The CDR3 DNA sequence: TGTGCCAGCAGCCCTCCGGGACTAGCGAGCATCACAGATACGCAGTATTTT. It encodes CASSPPGLASITDTQYF.

V usage is TRBV4-2 and J usage is TRBJ2-3, with 9 positions matching TRBD2. CDR1 LGHNA and CDR2 YNFKEQ come from the germline V gene. CDR3 size: 19 residues. The trim removed 4 bases at V and 0 bases at J, leaving 14 bases unmatched. The CDR3 spells CASSPKGAGGPNSTDTQYF. The CDR3 coding sequence is TGTGCCAGCAGCCCGAAAGGGGCGGGAGGGCCCAATAGCACAGATACGCAGTATTTT.

This clonotype was counted at least ten times. This sequence joins TRBV12-3 or TRBV12-4 and TRBJ2-3; possibly TRBD2 for D (5 bases). With 2 bases removed from V and 2 bases from J, the gap between germline ends came to 14 bases. The CDR3 consists of 16 residues. The CDR3 region has the DNA TGTGCCAGCAGTTTAAGGGCGGGTAGAGTCACAGATACGCAGTATTTT. Protein product: CASSLRAGRVTDTQYF.

There are a few counts of this clonotype. The CDR3 loop reads CAIRQAPPSYSPLHF. CDR3 nucleotides: TGTGCCATCAGACAGGCTCCACCATCTTATTCACCCCTCCACTTT. The chain recombines TRBV10-3 with TRBJ1-6, with a possible D match to TRBD1 (5 bases). V gave up 6 bases and J gave up 8 bases, with 17 bases separating them. Germline V gives CDR1 ENHRY, CDR2 SYGVKD. The CDR3 contains 15 residues.

This clonotype was recorded a few times. The chain is built from TRBV20-1 and TRBJ2-1; unclear D gene. CDR1 DFQATT and CDR2 SNEGSKA come from the germline V gene (reference sequence). The CDR3 spans 13 residues. V was shortened by 3 bases and J by 0 bases, with 6 bases between the two germline ends. The CDR3 nucleotides read TGCAGTGCTAGCAACAGCTCCTACAATGAGCAGTTCTTC. This sequence encodes CSASNSSYNEQFF.

Note on this clonotype: The junction does not match germline at one end; this may be a read error. J is TRBJ2-1 and V is TRBV2, with D unresolved. The germline V gene has CDR1 SNHLY and CDR2 FYNNEI. This CDR3 region has 15 residues. The CDR3 loop reads CVSSDQVGSYNEQFF. For the CDR3, the DNA is TGTGTCAGCAGTGACCAGGTCGGCTCCTACAATGAGCAGTTCTTC.

V gene TRBV10-3 combines with J gene TRBJ2-2; the D gene is possibly TRBD2 (7 bases). V lost 3 bases, J lost 4 bases, and 15 bases lay in between. Germline CDR1 reads ENHRY; CDR2 reads SYGVKD. The CDR3 consists of 16 residues. DNA of the CDR3: TGTGCCATCAGTGATCGGGGGGCGCGTGGCACCGGGGAGCTGTTTTTT. Residues: CAISDRGARGTGELFF.